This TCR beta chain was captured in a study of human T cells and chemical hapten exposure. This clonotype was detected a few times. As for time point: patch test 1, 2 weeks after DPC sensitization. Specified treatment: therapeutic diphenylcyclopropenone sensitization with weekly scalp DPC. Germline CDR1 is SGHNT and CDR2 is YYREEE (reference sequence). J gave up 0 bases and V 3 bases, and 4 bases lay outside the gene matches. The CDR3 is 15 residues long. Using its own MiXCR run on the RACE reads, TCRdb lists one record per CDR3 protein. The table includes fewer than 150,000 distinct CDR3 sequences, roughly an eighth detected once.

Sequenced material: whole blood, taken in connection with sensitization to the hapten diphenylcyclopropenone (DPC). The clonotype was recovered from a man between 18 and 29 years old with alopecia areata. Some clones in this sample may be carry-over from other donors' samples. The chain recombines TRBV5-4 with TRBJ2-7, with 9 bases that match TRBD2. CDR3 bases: TGTGCCAGCAGCTCGCGGGGGGGCCCCTCCTACGAGCAGTACTTC. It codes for CASSSRGGPSYEQYF.